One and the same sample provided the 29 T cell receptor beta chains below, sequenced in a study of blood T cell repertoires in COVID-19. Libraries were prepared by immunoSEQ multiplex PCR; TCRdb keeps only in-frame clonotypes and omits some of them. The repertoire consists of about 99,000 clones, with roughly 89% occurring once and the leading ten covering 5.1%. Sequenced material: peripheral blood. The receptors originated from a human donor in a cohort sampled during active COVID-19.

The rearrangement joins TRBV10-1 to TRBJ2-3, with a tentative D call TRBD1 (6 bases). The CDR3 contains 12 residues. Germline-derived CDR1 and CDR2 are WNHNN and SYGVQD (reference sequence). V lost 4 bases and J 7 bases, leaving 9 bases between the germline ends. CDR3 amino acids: CASSGTANTQYF. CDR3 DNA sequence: TGCGCCAGCAGTGGGACAGCGAATACGCAGTATTTT.

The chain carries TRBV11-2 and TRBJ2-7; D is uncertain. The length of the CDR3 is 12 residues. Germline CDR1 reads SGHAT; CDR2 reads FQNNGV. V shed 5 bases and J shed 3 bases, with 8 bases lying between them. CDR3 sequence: CASSERGYEQYF. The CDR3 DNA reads TGTGCCAGCAGCGAAAGAGGCTACGAGCAGTACTTC.

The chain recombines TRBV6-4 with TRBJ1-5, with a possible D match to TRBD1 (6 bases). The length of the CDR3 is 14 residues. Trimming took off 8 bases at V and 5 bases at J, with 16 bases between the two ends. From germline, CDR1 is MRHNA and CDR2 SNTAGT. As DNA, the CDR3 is TGTGCCAGCTCGAACACAGGGTTTTATCAGCCCCAGCATTTT. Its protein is CASSNTGFYQPQHF.

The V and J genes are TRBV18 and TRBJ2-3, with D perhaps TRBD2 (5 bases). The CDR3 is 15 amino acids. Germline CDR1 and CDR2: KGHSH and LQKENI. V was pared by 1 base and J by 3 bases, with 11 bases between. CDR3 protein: CASSPRTAETDTQYF. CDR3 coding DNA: TGTGCCAGCTCACCACGGACTGCGGAGACAGATACGCAGTATTTT.

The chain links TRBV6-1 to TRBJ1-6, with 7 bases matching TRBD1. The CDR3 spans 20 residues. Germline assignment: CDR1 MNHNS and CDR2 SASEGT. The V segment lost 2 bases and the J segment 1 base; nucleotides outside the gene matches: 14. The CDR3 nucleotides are TGTGCCAGCAGTGAATGGGGGGACAGTTTTTCGGGGTCCTATAATTCACCCCTCCACTTT. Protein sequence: CASSEWGDSFSGSYNSPLHF.

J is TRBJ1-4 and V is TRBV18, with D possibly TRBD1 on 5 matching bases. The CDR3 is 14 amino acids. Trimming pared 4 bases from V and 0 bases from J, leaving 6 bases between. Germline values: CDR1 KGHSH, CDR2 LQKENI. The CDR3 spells CASSLGPTNEKLFF. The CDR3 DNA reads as TGTGCCAGCTCACTGGGGCCAACTAATGAAAAACTGTTTTTT.

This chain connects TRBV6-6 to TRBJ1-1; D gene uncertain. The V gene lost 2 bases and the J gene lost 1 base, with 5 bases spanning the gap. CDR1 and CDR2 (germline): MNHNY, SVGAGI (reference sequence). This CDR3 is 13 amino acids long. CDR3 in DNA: TGTGCCAGCAGTTACACAGAGAACACTGAAGCTTTCTTT. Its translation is CASSYTENTEAFF.

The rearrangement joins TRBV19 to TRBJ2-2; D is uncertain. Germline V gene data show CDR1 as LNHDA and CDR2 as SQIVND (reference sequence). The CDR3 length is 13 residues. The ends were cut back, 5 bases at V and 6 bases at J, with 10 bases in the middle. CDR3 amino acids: CASSPQYPGELFF. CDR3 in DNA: TGTGCCAGTAGTCCTCAGTACCCCGGGGAGCTGTTTTTT.

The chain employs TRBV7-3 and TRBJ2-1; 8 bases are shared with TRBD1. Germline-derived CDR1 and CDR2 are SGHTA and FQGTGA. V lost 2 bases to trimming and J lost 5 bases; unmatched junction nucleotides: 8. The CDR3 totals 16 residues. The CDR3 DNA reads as TGTGCCAGCAGCTTACTTCCAGGGGGCTTGGACAATGAGCAGTTCTTC. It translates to CASSLLPGGLDNEQFF.

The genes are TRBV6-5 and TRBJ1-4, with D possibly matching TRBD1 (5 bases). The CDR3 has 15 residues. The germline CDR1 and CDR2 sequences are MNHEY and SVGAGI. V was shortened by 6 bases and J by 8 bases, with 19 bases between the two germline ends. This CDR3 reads CASSRNRSRKEKLFF. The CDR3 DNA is TGTGCCAGCAGCCGAAACAGGAGTCGGAAGGAAAAACTGTTTTTT.

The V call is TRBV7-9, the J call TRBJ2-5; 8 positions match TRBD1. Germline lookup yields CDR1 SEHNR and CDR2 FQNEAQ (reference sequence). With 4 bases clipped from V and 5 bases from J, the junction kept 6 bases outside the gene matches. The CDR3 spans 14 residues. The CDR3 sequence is CASSSDRARETQYF. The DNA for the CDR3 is TGTGCCAGCAGCTCGGACAGGGCGCGCGAGACCCAGTACTTC.

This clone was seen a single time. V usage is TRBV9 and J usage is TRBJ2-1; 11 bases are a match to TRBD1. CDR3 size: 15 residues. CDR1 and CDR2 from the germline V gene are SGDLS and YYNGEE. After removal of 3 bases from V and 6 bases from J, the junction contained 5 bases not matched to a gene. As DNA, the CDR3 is TGTGCCAGCAGCGCCCGGGACAGGGGGTTCAATGAGCAGTTCTTC. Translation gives CASSARDRGFNEQFF.

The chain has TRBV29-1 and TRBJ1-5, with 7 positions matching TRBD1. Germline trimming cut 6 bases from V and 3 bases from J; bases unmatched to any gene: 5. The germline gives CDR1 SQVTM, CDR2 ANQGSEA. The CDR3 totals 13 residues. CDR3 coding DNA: TGCAGCGTCCTGACAGGGAACAATCAGCCCCAGCATTTT. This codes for CSVLTGNNQPQHF.

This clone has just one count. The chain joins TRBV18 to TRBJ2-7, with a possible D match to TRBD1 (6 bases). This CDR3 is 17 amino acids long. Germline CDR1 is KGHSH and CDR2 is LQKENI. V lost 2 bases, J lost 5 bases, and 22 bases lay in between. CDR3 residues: CASSPARAGVSRNEQYF. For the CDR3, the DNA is TGTGCCAGCTCACCAGCCAGAGCAGGGGTCTCTAGGAACGAGCAGTACTTC. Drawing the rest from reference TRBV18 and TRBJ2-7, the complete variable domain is NAGVMQNPRHLVRRRGQEARLRCSPMKGHSHVYWYRQLPEEGLKFMVYLQKENIIDESGMPKERFSAEFPKEGPSILRIQQVVRGDSAAYFCASSPARAGVSRNEQYFGPGTRLTVT.

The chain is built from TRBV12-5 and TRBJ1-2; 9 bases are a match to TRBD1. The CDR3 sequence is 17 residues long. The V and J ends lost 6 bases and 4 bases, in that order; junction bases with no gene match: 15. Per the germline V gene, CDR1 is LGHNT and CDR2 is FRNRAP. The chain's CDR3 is CASGVAPYRGRSYGYTF. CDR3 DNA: TGTGCTAGTGGGGTGGCACCTTACAGGGGGCGAAGCTATGGCTACACCTTC.

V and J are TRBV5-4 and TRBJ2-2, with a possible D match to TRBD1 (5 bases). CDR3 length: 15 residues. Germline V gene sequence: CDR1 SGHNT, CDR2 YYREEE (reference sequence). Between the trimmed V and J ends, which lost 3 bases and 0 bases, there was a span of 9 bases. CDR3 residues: CASSSDKPNTGELFF. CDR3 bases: TGTGCCAGCAGCTCGGACAAACCGAACACCGGGGAGCTGTTTTTT.

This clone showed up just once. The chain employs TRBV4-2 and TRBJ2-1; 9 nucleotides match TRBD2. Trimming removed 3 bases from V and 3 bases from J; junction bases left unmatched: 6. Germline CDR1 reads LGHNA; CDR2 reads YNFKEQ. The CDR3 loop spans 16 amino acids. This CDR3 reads CASSQVSGGLYNEQFF. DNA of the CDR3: TGTGCCAGCAGCCAGGTTAGCGGGGGTCTCTACAATGAGCAGTTCTTC.

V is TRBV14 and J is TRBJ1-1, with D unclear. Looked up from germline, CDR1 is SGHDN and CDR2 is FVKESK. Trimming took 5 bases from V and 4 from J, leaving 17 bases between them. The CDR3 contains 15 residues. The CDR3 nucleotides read TGTGCCAGCAGCACACCTCCCAGGTTAGGCACTGAAGCTTTCTTT. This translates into CASSTPPRLGTEAFF.

CDR3 in amino acids: CASSLSQRSNQPQHF. The CDR3 DNA sequence: TGTGCCAGCAGTTTGTCCCAGAGGAGCAATCAGCCCCAGCATTTT. V usage is TRBV2 and J usage is TRBJ1-5; D call uncertain. CDR1 SNHLY and CDR2 FYNNEI come from the germline V gene. Trimming shortened V by 5 bases and J by 1 base, and 12 bases separated the two germline ends. The CDR3 is 15 residues long.

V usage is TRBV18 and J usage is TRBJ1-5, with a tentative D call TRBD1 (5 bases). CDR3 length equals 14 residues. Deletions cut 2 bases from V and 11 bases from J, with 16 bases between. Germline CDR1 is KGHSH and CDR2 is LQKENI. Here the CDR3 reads CASSPREGRRAQHF. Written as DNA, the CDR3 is TGTGCCAGCTCACCAAGGGAGGGGAGGAGGGCCCAGCATTTT.

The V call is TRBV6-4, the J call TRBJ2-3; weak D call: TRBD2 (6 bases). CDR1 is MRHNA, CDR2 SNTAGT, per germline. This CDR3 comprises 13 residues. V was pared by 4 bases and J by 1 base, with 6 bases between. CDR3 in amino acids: CASSASGTDTQYF. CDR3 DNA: TGTGCCAGCAGTGCTAGCGGCACAGATACGCAGTATTTT.

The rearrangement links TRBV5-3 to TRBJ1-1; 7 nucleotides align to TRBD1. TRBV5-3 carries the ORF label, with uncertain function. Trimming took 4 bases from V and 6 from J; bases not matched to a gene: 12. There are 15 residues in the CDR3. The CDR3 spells CARSVEQGLGSEAFF. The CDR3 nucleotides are TGTGCCAGAAGCGTCGAACAGGGGTTAGGCTCTGAAGCTTTCTTT.

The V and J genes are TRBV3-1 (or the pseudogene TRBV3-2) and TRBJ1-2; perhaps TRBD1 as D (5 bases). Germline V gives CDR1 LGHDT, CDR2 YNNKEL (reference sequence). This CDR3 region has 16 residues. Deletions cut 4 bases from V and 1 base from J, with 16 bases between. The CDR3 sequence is CASSRGGSTVNYGYTF. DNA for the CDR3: TGTGCCAGCAGCCGGGGGGGGAGTACCGTTAACTATGGCTACACCTTC.

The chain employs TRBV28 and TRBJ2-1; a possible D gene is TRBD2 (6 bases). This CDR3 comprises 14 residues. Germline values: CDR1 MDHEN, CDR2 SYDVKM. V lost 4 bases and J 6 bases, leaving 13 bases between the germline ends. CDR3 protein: CASSSWLASNEQFF. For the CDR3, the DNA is TGTGCCAGCAGTTCTTGGCTAGCGAGCAATGAGCAGTTCTTC.

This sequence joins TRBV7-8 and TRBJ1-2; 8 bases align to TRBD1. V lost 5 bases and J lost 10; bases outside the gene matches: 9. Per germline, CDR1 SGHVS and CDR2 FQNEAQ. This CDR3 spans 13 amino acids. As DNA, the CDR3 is TGTGCCAGCAGCCCCCCGGGACAGGACGACTACACCTTC. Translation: CASSPPGQDDYTF.

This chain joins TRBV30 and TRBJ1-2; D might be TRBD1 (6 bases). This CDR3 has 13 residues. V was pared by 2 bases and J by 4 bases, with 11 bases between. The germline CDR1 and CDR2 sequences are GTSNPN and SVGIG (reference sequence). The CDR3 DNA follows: TGTGCCTGGAGTCGACAGGACGGCTATGGCTACACCTTC. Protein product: CAWSRQDGYGYTF.

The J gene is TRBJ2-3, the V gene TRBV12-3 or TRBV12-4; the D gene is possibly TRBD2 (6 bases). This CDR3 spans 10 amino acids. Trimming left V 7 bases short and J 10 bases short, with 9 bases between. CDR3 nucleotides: TGTGCCAGCAACCCGGGGGCGCAGTATTTT. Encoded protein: CASNPGAQYF.

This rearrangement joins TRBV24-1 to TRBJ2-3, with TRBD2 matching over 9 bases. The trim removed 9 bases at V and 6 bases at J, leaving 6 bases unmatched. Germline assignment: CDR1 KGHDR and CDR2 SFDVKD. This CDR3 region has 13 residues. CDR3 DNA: TGTGCCACCGGGCGGGAGGGCCTGGATACGCAGTATTTT. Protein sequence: CATGREGLDTQYF.

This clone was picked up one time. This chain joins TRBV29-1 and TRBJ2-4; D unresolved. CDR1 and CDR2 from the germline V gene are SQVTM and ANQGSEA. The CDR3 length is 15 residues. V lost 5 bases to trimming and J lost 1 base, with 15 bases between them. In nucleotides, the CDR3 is TGCAGCGTTTTTTTAGCAGTCGGGGCCAAAAACATTCAGTACTTC. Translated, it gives CSVFLAVGAKNIQYF.